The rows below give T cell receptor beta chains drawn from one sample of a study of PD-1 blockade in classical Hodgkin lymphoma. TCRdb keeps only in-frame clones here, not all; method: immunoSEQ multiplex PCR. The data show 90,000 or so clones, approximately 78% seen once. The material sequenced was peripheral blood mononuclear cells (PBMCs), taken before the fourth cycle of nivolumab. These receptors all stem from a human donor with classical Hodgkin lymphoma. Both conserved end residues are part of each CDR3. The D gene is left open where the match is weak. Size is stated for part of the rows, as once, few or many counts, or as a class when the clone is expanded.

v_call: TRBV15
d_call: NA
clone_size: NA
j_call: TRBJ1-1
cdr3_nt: TGTGCCACCAGCAGAGATCACCGGAACACTGAAGCTTTCTTT
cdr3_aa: CATSRDHRNTEAFF

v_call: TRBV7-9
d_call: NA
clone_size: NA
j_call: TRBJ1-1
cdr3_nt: TGTGCCAGCAGCTTAGCTTCCGGGAACACTGAAGCTTTCTTT
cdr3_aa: CASSLASGNTEAFF

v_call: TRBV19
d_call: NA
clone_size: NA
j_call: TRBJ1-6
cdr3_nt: TGTGCCAGTAGTATAGACCGAGGACAGCAGTATAATTCACCCCTCCACTTT
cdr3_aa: CASSIDRGQQYNSPLHF

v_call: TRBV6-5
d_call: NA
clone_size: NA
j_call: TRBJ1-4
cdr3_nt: TGTGCCAGCACTCCCCCAAATGAAAAACTGTTTTTT
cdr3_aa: CASTPPNEKLFF

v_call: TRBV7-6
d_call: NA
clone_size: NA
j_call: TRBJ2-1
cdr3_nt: TGTGCCAGCAGCTTAGACCGGGCCAGGGGGGGTGCCCAGTTCTTC
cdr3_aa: CASSLDRARGGAQFF

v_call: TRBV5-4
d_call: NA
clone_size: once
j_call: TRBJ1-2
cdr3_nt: TGTGCCAGCAGCGTTACAGGGACTGGCTATGGCTACACCTTC
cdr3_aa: CASSVTGTGYGYTF

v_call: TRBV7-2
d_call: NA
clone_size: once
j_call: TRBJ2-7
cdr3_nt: TGTGCCAGCAGCTTAGGAGCGGTGGAATCCTACGAGCAGTACTTC
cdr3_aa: CASSLGAVESYEQYF

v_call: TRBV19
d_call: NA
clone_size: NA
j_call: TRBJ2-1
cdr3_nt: TGTGCCAGTAGTCCCGCCCTCTATGAGCAGTTCTTC
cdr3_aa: CASSPALYEQFF

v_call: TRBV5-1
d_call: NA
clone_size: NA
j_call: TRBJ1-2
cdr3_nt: TGCGCCAGCAGCTTGTTTCCAGGGACCTATGGCTACACCTTC
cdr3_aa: CASSLFPGTYGYTF

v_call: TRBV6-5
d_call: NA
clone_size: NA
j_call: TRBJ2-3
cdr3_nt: TGTGCCAGCAGTACCTCCACCAGGGAGACGCAGTATTTT
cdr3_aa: CASSTSTRETQYF